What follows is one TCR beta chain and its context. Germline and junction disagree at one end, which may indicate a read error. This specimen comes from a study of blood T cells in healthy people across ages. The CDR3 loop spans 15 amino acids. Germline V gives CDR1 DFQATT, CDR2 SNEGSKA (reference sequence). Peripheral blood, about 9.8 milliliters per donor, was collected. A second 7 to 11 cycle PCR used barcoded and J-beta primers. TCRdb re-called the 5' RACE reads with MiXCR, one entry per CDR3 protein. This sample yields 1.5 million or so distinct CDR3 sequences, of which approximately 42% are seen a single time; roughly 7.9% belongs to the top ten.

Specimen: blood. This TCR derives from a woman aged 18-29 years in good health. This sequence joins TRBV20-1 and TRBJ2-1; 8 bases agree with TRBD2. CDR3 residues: CSARTSGGTYKEQFF. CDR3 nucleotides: TGCAGTGCTAGAACGAGCGGGGGTACCTACAAGGAGCAGTTCTTC.